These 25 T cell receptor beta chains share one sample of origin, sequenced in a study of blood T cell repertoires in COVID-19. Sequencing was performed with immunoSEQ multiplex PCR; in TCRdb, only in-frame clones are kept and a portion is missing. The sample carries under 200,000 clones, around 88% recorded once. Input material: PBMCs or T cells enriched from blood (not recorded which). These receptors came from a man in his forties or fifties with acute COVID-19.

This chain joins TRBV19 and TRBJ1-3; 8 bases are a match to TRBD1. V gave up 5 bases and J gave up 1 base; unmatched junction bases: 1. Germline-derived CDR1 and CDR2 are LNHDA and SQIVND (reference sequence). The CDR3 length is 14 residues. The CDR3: CASSRQGSGNTIYF. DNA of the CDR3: TGTGCCAGTAGTCGACAGGGGTCTGGAAACACCATATATTTT.

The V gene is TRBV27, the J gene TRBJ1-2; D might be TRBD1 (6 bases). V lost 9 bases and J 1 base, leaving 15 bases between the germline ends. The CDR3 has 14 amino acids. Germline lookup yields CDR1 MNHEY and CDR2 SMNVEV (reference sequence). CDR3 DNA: TGTGCCAGTAGGGACCTACAGGGTAACTATGGCTACACCTTC. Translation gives CASRDLQGNYGYTF.

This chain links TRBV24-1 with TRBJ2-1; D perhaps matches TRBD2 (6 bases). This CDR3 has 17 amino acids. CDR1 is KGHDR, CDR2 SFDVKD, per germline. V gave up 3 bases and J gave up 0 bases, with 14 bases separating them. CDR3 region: CATSDRDSLGSYNEQFF. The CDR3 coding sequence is TGTGCCACCAGTGATAGGGACTCCCTCGGCTCCTACAATGAGCAGTTCTTC.

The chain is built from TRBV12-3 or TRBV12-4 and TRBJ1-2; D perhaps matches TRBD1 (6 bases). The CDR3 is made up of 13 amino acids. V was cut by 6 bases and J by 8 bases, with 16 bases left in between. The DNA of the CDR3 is TGTGCCAGCAGCTTCAACAGGGACGGCGGCTACACCTTC. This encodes CASSFNRDGGYTF.

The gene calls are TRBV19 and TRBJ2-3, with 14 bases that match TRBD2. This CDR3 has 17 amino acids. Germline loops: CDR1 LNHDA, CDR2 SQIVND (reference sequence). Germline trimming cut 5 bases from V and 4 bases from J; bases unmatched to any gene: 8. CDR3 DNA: TGTGCCAGTAGTGCCAGGACTAGCGGGAGGTCCCCAGATACGCAGTATTTT. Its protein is CASSARTSGRSPDTQYF.

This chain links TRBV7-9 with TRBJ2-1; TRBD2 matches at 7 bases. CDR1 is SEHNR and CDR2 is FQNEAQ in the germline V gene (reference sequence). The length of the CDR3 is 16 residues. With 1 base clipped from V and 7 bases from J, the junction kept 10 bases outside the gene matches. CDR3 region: CASSLEGGSELNEQFF. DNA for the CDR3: TGTGCCAGCAGCTTAGAAGGCGGGAGTGAACTGAATGAGCAGTTCTTC. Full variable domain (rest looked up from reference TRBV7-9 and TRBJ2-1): DTGVSQNPRHKITKRGQNVTFRCDPISEHNRLYWYRQTLGQGPEFLTYFQNEAQLEKSRLLSDRFSAERPKGSFSTLEIQRTEQGDSAMYLCASSLEGGSELNEQFFGPGTRLTVL.

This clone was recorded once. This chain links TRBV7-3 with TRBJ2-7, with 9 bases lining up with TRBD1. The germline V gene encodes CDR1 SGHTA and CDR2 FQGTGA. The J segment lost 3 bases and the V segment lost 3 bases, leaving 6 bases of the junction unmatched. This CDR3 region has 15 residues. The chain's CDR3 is CASSLTGTGLYEQYF. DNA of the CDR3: TGTGCCAGCAGCTTGACCGGGACAGGGCTCTACGAGCAGTACTTC.

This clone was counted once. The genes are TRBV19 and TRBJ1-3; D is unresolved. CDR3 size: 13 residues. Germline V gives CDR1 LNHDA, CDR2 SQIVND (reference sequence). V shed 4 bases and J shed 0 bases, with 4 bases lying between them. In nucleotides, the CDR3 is TGTGCCAGTAGTACCTTCTCTGGAAACACCATATATTTT. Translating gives CASSTFSGNTIYF.

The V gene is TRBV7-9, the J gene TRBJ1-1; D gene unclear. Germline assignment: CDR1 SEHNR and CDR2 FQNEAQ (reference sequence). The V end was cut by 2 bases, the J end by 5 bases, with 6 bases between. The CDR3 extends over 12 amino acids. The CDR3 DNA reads TGTGCCAGCAGCTTATATTTTACTGAAGCTTTCTTT. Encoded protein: CASSLYFTEAFF.

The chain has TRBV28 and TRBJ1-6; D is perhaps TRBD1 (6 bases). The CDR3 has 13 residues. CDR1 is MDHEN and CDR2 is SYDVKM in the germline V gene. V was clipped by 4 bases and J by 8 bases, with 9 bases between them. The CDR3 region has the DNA TGTGCCAGCAGTTCGGACAGTTATTCACCCCTCCACTTT. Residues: CASSSDSYSPLHF.

The CDR3: CASSLKGLAGGGPETQYF. Written as DNA, the CDR3 is TGCGCCAGCAGCTTGAAGGGACTAGCGGGTGGGGGGCCAGAGACCCAGTACTTC. The genes are TRBV5-1 and TRBJ2-5; 12 bases map to TRBD2. Germline assignment: CDR1 SGHRS and CDR2 YFSETQ. The CDR3 contains 18 residues. Germline trimming cut 1 base from V and 4 bases from J; bases unmatched to any gene: 11. Together with reference TRBV5-1 and TRBJ2-5, the CDR3 gives the full variable domain: KAGVTQTPRYLIKTRGQQVTLSCSPISGHRSVSWYQQTPGQGLQFLFEYFSETQRNKGNFPGRFSGRQFSNSRSEMNVSTLELGDSALYLCASSLKGLAGGGPETQYFGPGTRLLVL.

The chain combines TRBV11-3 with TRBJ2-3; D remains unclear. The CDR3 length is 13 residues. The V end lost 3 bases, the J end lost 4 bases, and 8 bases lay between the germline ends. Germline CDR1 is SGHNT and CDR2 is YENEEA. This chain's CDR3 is CASSFSRSDTQYF. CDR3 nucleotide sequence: TGTGCCAGCAGCTTCAGCAGGTCAGATACGCAGTATTTT.

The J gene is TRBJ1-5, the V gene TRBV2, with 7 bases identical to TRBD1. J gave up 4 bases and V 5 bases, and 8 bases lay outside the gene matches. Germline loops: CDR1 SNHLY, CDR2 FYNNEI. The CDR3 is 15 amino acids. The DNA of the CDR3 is TGTGCCAGCAGTCGACAGGGAATAACTAATCAGCCCCAGCATTTT. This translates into CASSRQGITNQPQHF. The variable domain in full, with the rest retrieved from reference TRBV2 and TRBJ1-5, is EPEVTQTPSHQVTQMGQEVILRCVPISNHLYFYWYRQILGQKVEFLVSFYNNEISEKSEIFDDQFSVERPDGSNFTLKIRSTKLEDSAMYFCASSRQGITNQPQHFGDGTRLSIL.

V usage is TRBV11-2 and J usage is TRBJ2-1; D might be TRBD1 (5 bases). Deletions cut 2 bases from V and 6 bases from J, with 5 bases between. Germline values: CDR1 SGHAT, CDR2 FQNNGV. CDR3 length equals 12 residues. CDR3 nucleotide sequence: TGTGCCAGCAGCTTACAGGGCAATGAGCAGTTCTTC. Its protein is CASSLQGNEQFF.

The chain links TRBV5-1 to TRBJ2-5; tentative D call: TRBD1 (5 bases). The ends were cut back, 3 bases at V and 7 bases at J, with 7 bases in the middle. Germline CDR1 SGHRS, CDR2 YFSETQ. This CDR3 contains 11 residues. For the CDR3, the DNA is TGCGCCAGCAGCTCTGACAGGACCCAGTACTTC. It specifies CASSSDRTQYF.

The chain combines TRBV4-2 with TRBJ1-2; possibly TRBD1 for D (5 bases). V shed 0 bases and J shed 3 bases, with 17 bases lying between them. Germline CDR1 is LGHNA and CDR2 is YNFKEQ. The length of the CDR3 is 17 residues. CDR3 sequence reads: CASSQDLRARVDYGYTF. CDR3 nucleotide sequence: TGTGCCAGCAGCCAAGATTTAAGAGCCAGGGTTGACTATGGCTACACCTTC.

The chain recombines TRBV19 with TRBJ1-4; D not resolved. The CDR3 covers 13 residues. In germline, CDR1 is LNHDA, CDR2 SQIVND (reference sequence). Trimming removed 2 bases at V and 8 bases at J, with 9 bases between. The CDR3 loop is CASSIRGGEKLFF. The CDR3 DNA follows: TGTGCCAGTAGTATACGCGGAGGAGAAAAACTGTTTTTT. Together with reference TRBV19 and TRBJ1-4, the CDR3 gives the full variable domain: DGGITQSPKYLFRKEGQNVTLSCEQNLNHDAMYWYRQDPGQGLRLIYYSQIVNDFQKGDIAEGYSVSREKKESFPLTVTSAQKNPTAFYLCASSIRGGEKLFFGSGTQLSVL.

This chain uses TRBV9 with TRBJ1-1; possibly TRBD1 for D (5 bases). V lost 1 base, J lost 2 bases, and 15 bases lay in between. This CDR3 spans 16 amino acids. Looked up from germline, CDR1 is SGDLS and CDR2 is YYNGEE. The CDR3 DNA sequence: TGTGCCAGCAGCGTAACTCCCATGGGGCTAAACACTGAAGCTTTCTTT. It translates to CASSVTPMGLNTEAFF.

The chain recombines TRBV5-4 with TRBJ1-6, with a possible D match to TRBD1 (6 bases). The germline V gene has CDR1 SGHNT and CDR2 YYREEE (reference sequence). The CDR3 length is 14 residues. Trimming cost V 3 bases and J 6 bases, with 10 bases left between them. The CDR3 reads CASSSQGSNSPLHF. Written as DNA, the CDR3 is TGTGCCAGCAGCTCACAGGGTAGTAATTCACCCCTCCACTTT. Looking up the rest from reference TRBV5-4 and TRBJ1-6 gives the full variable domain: ETGVTQSPTHLIKTRGQQVTLRCSSQSGHNTVSWYQQALGQGPQFIFQYYREEENGRGNFPPRFSGLQFPNYSSELNVNALELDDSALYLCASSSQGSNSPLHFGNGTRLTVT.

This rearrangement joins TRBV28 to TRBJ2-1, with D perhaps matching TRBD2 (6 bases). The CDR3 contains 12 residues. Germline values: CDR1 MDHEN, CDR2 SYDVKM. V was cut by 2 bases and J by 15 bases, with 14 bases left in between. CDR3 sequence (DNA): TGTGCCAGCAGTTTAGCGTTAAGGGACTGGTTCTTC. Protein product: CASSLALRDWFF.

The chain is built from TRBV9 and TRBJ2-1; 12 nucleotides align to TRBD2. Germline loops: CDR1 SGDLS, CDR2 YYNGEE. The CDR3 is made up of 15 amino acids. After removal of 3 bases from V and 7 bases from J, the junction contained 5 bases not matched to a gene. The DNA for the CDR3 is TGTGCCAGCAGCGATCTAGCGGGAGGGCATAATGAGCAGTTCTTC. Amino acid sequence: CASSDLAGGHNEQFF.

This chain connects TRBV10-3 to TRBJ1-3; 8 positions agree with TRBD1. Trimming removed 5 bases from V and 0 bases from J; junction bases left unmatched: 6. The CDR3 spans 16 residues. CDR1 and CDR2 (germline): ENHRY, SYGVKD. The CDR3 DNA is TGTGCCATCAGTCCGACGGGACAGGTCTCTGGAAACACCATATATTTT. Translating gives CAISPTGQVSGNTIYF.

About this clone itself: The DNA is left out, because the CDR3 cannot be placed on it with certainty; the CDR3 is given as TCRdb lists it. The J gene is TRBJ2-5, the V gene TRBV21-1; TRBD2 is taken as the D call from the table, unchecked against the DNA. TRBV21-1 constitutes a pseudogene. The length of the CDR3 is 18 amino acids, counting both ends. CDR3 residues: CASSKVPPWAGGAKTQYF.

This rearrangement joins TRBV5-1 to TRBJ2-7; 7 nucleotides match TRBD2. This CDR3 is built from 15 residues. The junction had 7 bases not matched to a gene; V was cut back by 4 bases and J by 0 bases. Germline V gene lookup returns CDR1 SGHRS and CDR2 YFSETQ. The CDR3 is CASSPRSGVSYEQYF. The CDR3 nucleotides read TGCGCCAGCAGCCCCCGAAGCGGGGTCTCCTACGAGCAGTACTTC.

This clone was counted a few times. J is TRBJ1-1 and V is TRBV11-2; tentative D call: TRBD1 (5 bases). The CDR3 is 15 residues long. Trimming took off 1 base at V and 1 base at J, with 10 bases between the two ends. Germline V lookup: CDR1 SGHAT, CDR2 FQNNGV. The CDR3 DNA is TGTGCCAGCAGCTTAGCTTTTGGACAGAACACTGAAGCTTTCTTT. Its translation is CASSLAFGQNTEAFF.